The TCR beta chain under discussion was sequenced for a study of blood T cell repertoires in COVID-19. On the study more broadly: Sites across the United States, Italy and Spain contributed samples from acute and convalescent COVID-19. PBMCs, B-cell-depleted T cells, or T cells provided the cDNA or gDNA that made up the material.

Only in-frame clones appear in the TCRdb table, and some are missing; sequencing was by immunoSEQ multiplex PCR. The sample gives around 300,000 clones, around nine tenths of which show up once; 0.94% is in the top ten. CDR1 is SGHNT, CDR2 YENEEA, per germline. The CDR3 length is 14 residues. The V segment lost 5 bases and the J segment 8 bases; nucleotides outside the gene matches: 6. The clonotype comes from a woman between 40 and 55 years old who had recovered from COVID-19. This chain uses TRBV11-3 with TRBJ2-7, with 13 bases aligning to TRBD2. Sequenced sample: peripheral blood. The CDR3 loop is CASSDGLAGAKQYF. As DNA, the CDR3 is TGTGCCAGCAGCGACGGACTAGCGGGAGCGAAGCAGTACTTC.